The 8 T cell receptor beta chains in this list originate from one sample, sequenced in a study of T-cell memory formation after mild COVID-19. Each CDR3 protein is one row after TCRdb ran MiXCR on the 5' RACE reads. Counted here are about 290,000 distinct CDR3 sequences, around 15% occurring once; the ten biggest clones make up roughly 22%. Material: PBMCs or a T cell subset sorted from them (not recorded which). These receptors came from a man aged 18 to 30 who had mild COVID-19 (a few samples of this study predate the infection). Cell type and time point are not known.

This chain connects TRBV20-1 to TRBJ1-2; D not resolved. In germline, CDR1 is DFQATT, CDR2 SNEGSKA (reference sequence). There are 11 residues in the CDR3. Trimming took 3 bases from V and 7 from J, leaving 9 bases between them. This CDR3 reads CSASIAGGYTF. The CDR3 DNA reads as TGCAGTGCTAGCATCGCGGGTGGCTACACCTTC.

This clonotype was detected many times. The chain has TRBV5-1 and TRBJ2-7; 10 bases map to TRBD2. The CDR3 is 15 amino acids. V shed 0 bases, J shed 3 bases, and the junction held 3 bases outside the gene matches. The V gene's germline CDR1 is SGHRS and CDR2 YFSETQ. CDR3 bases: TGCGCCAGCAGCTTGGATAGCGGGGGGAACTACGAGCAGTACTTC. This gives the protein CASSLDSGGNYEQYF.

The chain combines TRBV5-1 with TRBJ2-2; D possibly uses TRBD1 or TRBD2 (5 bases each). CDR1 SGHRS and CDR2 YFSETQ come from the germline V gene. The ends were cut back, 5 bases at V and 7 bases at J, with 15 bases in the middle. The CDR3 extends over 14 amino acids. CDR3 amino acids: CASSFEGRVGELFF. In DNA form, the CDR3 reads TGCGCCAGCAGTTTTGAGGGACGTGTCGGGGAGCTGTTTTTT. Variable domain in full (rest from reference TRBV5-1 and TRBJ2-2): KAGVTQTPRYLIKTRGQQVTLSCSPISGHRSVSWYQQTPGQGLQFLFEYFSETQRNKGNFPGRFSGRQFSNSRSEMNVSTLELGDSALYLCASSFEGRVGELFFGEGSRLTVL.

This clonotype showed up many times. The chain recombines TRBV5-1 with TRBJ2-3, with D unresolved. Germline V gene sequence: CDR1 SGHRS, CDR2 YFSETQ. Trimming removed 2 bases at V and 0 bases at J, with 1 base between. This CDR3 has 12 amino acids. CDR3 sequence reads: CASSLSTDTQYF. The CDR3 bases are TGCGCCAGCAGCTTAAGCACAGATACGCAGTATTTT. Combining the CDR3 with reference TRBV5-1 and TRBJ2-3 gives the whole variable domain KAGVTQTPRYLIKTRGQQVTLSCSPISGHRSVSWYQQTPGQGLQFLFEYFSETQRNKGNFPGRFSGRQFSNSRSEMNVSTLELGDSALYLCASSLSTDTQYFGPGTRLTVL.

This chain connects TRBV27 to TRBJ1-6; D uncertain. This CDR3 is 14 amino acids long. Germline assignment: CDR1 MNHEY and CDR2 SMNVEV (reference sequence). V was trimmed by 3 bases and J by 5 bases, leaving 8 bases between them. The CDR3 reads CASSFGLDNSPLHF. The CDR3 nucleotides are TGTGCCAGCAGTTTCGGACTGGATAATTCACCCCTCCACTTT.

V is TRBV5-1 and J is TRBJ1-1; possible D gene TRBD1, 5 bases. The CDR3 loop spans 16 amino acids. Looked up from germline, CDR1 is SGHRS and CDR2 is YFSETQ. Deletions cut 5 bases from V and 0 bases from J, with 17 bases between. CDR3 amino acids: CASRTGTENMNTEAFF. For the CDR3, the DNA is TGCGCCAGCAGAACCGGGACCGAAAACATGAACACTGAAGCTTTCTTT.

The sample holds many counts of this clonotype. The rearrangement uses TRBV20-1 and TRBJ2-2; D is perhaps TRBD2 (5 bases). Per the germline V gene, CDR1 is DFQATT and CDR2 is SNEGSKA (reference sequence). Deletions cut 1 base from V and 2 bases from J, with 17 bases between. This CDR3 is 17 amino acids long. CDR3 nucleotide sequence: TGCAGTGCTAGAGTAGGAGAGAGGGCGGTTAACACCGGGGAGCTGTTTTTT. It specifies CSARVGERAVNTGELFF.

V usage is TRBV12-3 or TRBV12-4 and J usage is TRBJ1-1; no clear D gene. There are 13 residues in the CDR3. The ends were cut back, 3 bases at V and 3 bases at J, with 8 bases in the middle. The CDR3 spells CASSFTGDTEAFF. The CDR3, as DNA: TGTGCCAGCAGTTTTACCGGGGACACTGAAGCTTTCTTT.